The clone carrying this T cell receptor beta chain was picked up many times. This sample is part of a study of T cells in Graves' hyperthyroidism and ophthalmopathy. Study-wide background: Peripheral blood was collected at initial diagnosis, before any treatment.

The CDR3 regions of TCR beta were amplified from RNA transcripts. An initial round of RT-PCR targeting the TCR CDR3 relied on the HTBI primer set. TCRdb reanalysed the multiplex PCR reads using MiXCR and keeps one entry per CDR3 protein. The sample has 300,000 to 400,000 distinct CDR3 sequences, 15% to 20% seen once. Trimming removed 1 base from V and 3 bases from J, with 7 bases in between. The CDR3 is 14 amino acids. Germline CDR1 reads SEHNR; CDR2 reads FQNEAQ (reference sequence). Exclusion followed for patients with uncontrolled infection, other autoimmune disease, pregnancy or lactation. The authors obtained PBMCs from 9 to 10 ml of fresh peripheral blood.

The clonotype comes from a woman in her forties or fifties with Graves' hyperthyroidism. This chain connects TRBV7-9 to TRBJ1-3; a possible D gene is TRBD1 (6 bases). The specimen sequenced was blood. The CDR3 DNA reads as TGTGCCAGCAGCTTAGGGACAGTTGGAAACACCATATATTTT. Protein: CASSLGTVGNTIYF.